The TCR beta chain described here comes from a study of blood T cell repertoires in COVID-19. Study background: Samples came from the United States, Italy and Spain, spanning acute and convalescent COVID-19. T cells, B-cell-depleted T cells, or PBMCs supplied cDNA or gDNA.

A note on this clone: Other nucleotide sequences in the sample specify the same CDR3.

The CDR3 runs to 11 residues. The V gene lost 5 bases and the J gene lost 4 bases, with 3 bases spanning the gap. Here immunoSEQ multiplex PCR was the method, and the copy in TCRdb shows in-frame clones only, minus some. Counted here are over 120,000 clones, approximately 84% occurring once; the ten biggest clones make up 1.9%. This TCR came from a woman aged 55 to 70 with acute or convalescent COVID-19. Source material: peripheral blood. The rearrangement joins TRBV12-3 or TRBV12-4 to TRBJ1-3; D is unresolved. CDR3 sequence (DNA): TGTGCCAGCAGTCCGGGAAACACCATATATTTT. It is translated as CASSPGNTIYF.